The 13 T cell receptor beta chains in this list originate from one sample, sequenced in a study of cytomegalovirus exposure and HLA in healthy donors. Researchers ran the PCR with 60 Vbeta and 13 Jbeta primers. Assay used: immunoSEQ multiplex PCR; TCRdb lists only in-frame clones, some missing. The sample records 200,000 to 250,000 clones, approximately 79% being singletons. The sequencing sample was made of PBMCs. These receptors were collected from a man aged 50 to 59 in good health and CMV-seronegative.

This clone occurred once. The DNA for the CDR3 is TGTGCCAGCAGCGTAGAGGGGACAGAGAACACTGAAGCTTTCTTT. Residues: CASSVEGTENTEAFF. V is TRBV9 and J is TRBJ1-1, with 7 bases aligning to TRBD1. This CDR3 is built from 15 residues. Losses at the gene ends were 0 bases for V and 1 base for J; bases not matched to a gene: 3. Germline V gene data show CDR1 as SGDLS and CDR2 as YYNGEE. The complete variable domain, with remaining parts taken from reference TRBV9 and TRBJ1-1, reads DSGVTQTPKHLITATGQRVTLRCSPRSGDLSVYWYQQSLDQGLQFLIQYYNGEERAKGNILERFSAQQFPDLHSELNLSSLELGDSALYFCASSVEGTENTEAFFGQGTRLTVV.

This clone appeared a few times. V gene TRBV27 combines with J gene TRBJ2-5; 8 bases map to TRBD1. From germline, CDR1 is MNHEY and CDR2 SMNVEV (reference sequence). Losses at the gene ends were 5 bases for V and 5 bases for J; bases not matched to a gene: 1. The CDR3 length is 12 residues. This chain's CDR3 is CASSDRGETQYF. The CDR3 coding sequence is TGTGCCAGCAGTGACAGGGGTGAGACCCAGTACTTC.

The table lists this clone with a count of one. V is TRBV11-2 and J is TRBJ1-1; 8 nucleotides agree with TRBD1. The germline gives CDR1 SGHAT, CDR2 FQNNGV. The CDR3 runs to 17 residues. V lost 5 bases, J lost 0 bases, and 11 bases stayed unmatched. CDR3 nucleotide sequence: TGTGCCAGCAGCGGACCGGGACAGGAATTTATGAACACTGAAGCTTTCTTT. It yields the protein CASSGPGQEFMNTEAFF. The whole variable domain, remainder taken from reference TRBV11-2 and TRBJ1-1, is EAGVAQSPRYKIIEKRQSVAFWCNPISGHATLYWYQQILGQGPKLLIQFQNNGVVDDSQLPKDRFSAERLKGVDSTLKIQPAKLEDSAVYLCASSGPGQEFMNTEAFFGQGTRLTVV.

The chain recombines TRBV7-9 with TRBJ2-5; 13 bases align to TRBD2. Unmatched junction bases numbered 5, after V lost 5 bases and J lost 5 bases. Per the germline V gene, CDR1 is SEHNR and CDR2 is FQNEAQ (reference sequence). The length of the CDR3 is 15 residues. DNA for the CDR3: TGTGCCAGCAGCCAAGGACTAGCGGGAGTGGAGACCCAGTACTTC. Protein: CASSQGLAGVETQYF.

This chain uses TRBV9 with TRBJ2-1, with D tentatively TRBD1 (6 bases). The V gene lost 3 bases and the J gene lost 7 bases, with 14 bases spanning the gap. The CDR3 contains 14 residues. The V gene's germline CDR1 is SGDLS and CDR2 YYNGEE. CDR3 bases: TGTGCCAGCAGCGGACTGGGGGCCGGGAATGAGCAGTTCTTC. It yields the protein CASSGLGAGNEQFF.

The chain couples TRBV5-1 to TRBJ1-4; D may be TRBD1 (5 bases). Trimming shortened V by 0 bases and J by 4 bases, and 7 bases separated the two germline ends. The length of the CDR3 is 14 residues. Germline CDR1 SGHRS, CDR2 YFSETQ. The CDR3 DNA reads TGCGCCAGCAGCTTGGCGCAGGGTAATGAAAAACTGTTTTTT. It is translated as CASSLAQGNEKLFF.

V and J are TRBV7-9 and TRBJ2-5, with TRBD2 identical over 11 bases. V lost 7 bases, J lost 2 bases, and 9 bases stayed unmatched. The germline CDR1 and CDR2 sequences are SEHNR and FQNEAQ (reference sequence). The CDR3 runs 16 residues. The CDR3 DNA reads TGTGCCAGCACCTCCGGGCTAGCGGGAGGACAAGAGACCCAGTACTTC. Its protein product is CASTSGLAGGQETQYF.

This chain connects TRBV9 to TRBJ2-1; the match to TRBD2 covers 7 bases. The CDR3 consists of 21 residues. The germline V gene encodes CDR1 SGDLS and CDR2 YYNGEE. V gave up 1 base and J gave up 0 bases; unmatched junction bases: 19. The CDR3 nucleotides read TGTGCCAGCAGCGTACCCCAACTAGCGCAAGCCAAACACTCCTCCTACAATGAGCAGTTCTTC. Protein: CASSVPQLAQAKHSSYNEQFF.

This clone has a single count. This sequence joins TRBV5-6 and TRBJ2-5; 12 bases are shared with TRBD2. Germline trimming cut 2 bases from V and 5 bases from J; bases unmatched to any gene: 4. The CDR3 sequence is 15 residues long. CDR1 is SGHDT, CDR2 YYEEEE, per germline. CDR3 DNA sequence: TGTGCCAGCAGCTTACCCGGGACTAGCGGGGAGACCCAGTACTTC. Amino acid sequence: CASSLPGTSGETQYF.

This clone was counted a few times. The chain joins TRBV11-1 to TRBJ1-3; D not certain. V lost 6 bases and J 2 bases, leaving 17 bases between the germline ends. CDR1 and CDR2 (germline): SGHAT, FQDESV (reference sequence). The CDR3 covers 16 residues. The CDR3 coding sequence is TGTGCCAGCAGTTTATCGAGGATATTAACTGGAAACACCATATATTTT. Amino acids: CASSLSRILTGNTIYF.

The chain couples TRBV5-8 to TRBJ1-4; TRBD1 agrees at 9 bases. Germline CDR1 is SGHTS and CDR2 is YDEGEE. V trimming: 3 bases; J trimming: 4 bases; junction bases outside the gene matches: 19. The length of the CDR3 is 20 residues. CDR3 region: CASSWIDRDREVNRNEKLFF. The CDR3 DNA reads TGTGCCAGCAGCTGGATCGACAGGGACAGGGAGGTCAATCGTAATGAAAAACTGTTTTTT.

The table lists this clone with a few counts. The chain couples TRBV7-9 to TRBJ2-6; D might be TRBD2 (5 bases). Germline CDR1 is SEHNR and CDR2 is FQNEAQ (reference sequence). Deletions cut 0 bases from V and 13 bases from J, with 10 bases between. The CDR3 loop spans 13 amino acids. The CDR3 protein is CASSLAAWEVLTF. CDR3 sequence (DNA): TGTGCCAGCAGCTTAGCTGCATGGGAGGTCCTGACTTTC.

V is TRBV6-5 and J is TRBJ1-5; 8 positions agree with TRBD1. CDR1 and CDR2 from the germline V gene are MNHEY and SVGAGI. The CDR3 is 15 amino acids. V shed 6 bases, J shed 3 bases, and the junction held 7 bases outside the gene matches. CDR3 in DNA: TGTGCCAGCAGGTATGACAGGGGTCCCAATCAGCCCCAGCATTTT. This codes for CASRYDRGPNQPQHF.